This T cell receptor (beta chain) was obtained from a study of T cell repertoires in ileal Crohn's disease. Whole-study context: Postoperative therapy was given to about half: eleven to twelve thiopurines, roughly 20 anti-TNF agents.

The ends were cut back, 5 bases at V and 2 bases at J, with 16 bases in the middle. Germline-derived CDR1 and CDR2 are SGHAT and FQNNGV. The CDR3 totals 15 residues. With respect to this clone: Its antigen is currently unknown.

Time point indicated: inflamed ileum from the surgical specimen. Study conclusions and caveats: All patients with clonality above 26.8% had endoscopic recurrence.

Profiling relied on immunoSEQ multiplex PCR, and the TCRdb table lists in-frame clones only, not all of them. The sample has approximately 13,000 clones; roughly 80% are singletons. The sample was ileal tissue. The chain combines TRBV11-2 with TRBJ2-7; the D call may be TRBD1 or TRBD2 (5 bases each). The clonotype was recovered from an adult with Crohn's disease. The CDR3: CASSSIGTDTYEQYF. In nucleotides, the CDR3 is TGTGCCAGCAGCAGCATCGGGACGGACACCTACGAGCAGTACTTC.